The source of this TCR beta chain is a study of spatial heterogeneity in lung cancer. Overall study context: Alpha-chain sequences were consistently detected less often than beta-chain sequences.

On each TCR cDNA molecule, a unique molecular identifier was present. TCRdb analysed the 5' RACE reads with MiXCR anew, one entry per CDR3 protein. This sample has approximately 92,000 distinct CDR3 sequences; over 9.5% occur once, and the top ten carry about 41%. In its sample, this clonotype was seen a few times. Its cognate antigen is unknown. Points from the study as a whole: There were more appearances of ubiquitous expanded tumor TCRs in blood at resection than at follow-up.

Time point meaning: sample taken at primary tumor resection. Sequencing covered unsorted whole RNA taken from tumor, nontumor lung or frozen PBMC. The donors comprised 60 to 80 untreated early-stage non-small cell lung cancer patients. The sequence was obtained from a male donor with early-stage non-small cell lung cancer. Sample: PBMCs, taken at surgery.

The CDR3 DNA is TGTGCCAGCAGCCAAACGGACAGGGTAAAAGAGACCCAGTACTTC. Translation: CASSQTDRVKETQYF. V and J are TRBV3-1 and TRBJ2-5; 8 bases align to TRBD1. The V and J ends lost 2 bases and 3 bases, in that order; junction bases with no gene match: 5. CDR3 length equals 15 residues. Germline V lookup: CDR1 LGHDT, CDR2 YNNKEL (reference sequence).